The 32 T cell receptor beta chains below all came from one sample that was sequenced in a study of blood T cell repertoires in COVID-19. Profiled with immunoSEQ multiplex PCR; TCRdb holds only in-frame clones, not every one. The data show 140,000 to 150,000 clones, with less than 90% seen just once and roughly 34% held by the top ten. The sample taken for sequencing was peripheral blood. These receptors all stem from a human donor in a cohort sampled during active COVID-19.

The chain joins TRBV2 to TRBJ1-5; 7 bases are shared with TRBD1. Trimming at V came to 5 bases and at J to 11 bases, leaving 9 bases not matched to a gene. Germline CDR1 SNHLY, CDR2 FYNNEI. The CDR3 consists of 13 residues. CDR3 DNA sequence: TGTGCCAGCAGTTTGGAGGGGGCAGTTGCCCAGCATTTT. It encodes CASSLEGAVAQHF.

The V call is TRBV6-5, the J call TRBJ2-4; a weak D match, TRBD2 (6 bases). V dropped 6 bases and J dropped 7 bases, with 13 bases sitting between them. Germline lookup yields CDR1 MNHEY and CDR2 SVGAGI. The CDR3 runs 13 residues. The chain's CDR3 is CASSAGWNNIQYF. The DNA for the CDR3 is TGTGCCAGCAGCGCGGGATGGAACAACATTCAGTACTTC.

This clone showed up just a few times. The chain joins TRBV27 to TRBJ1-3; D not resolved. The CDR3 extends over 13 amino acids. CDR1 is MNHEY, CDR2 SMNVEV, per germline (reference sequence). Between the trimmed V and J ends, which lost 4 bases and 4 bases, there was a span of 8 bases. CDR3 in DNA: TGTGCCAGCAGTTCGGTGTCCGGAAACACCATATATTTT. Translating gives CASSSVSGNTIYF.

The chain recombines TRBV7-9 with TRBJ1-3; D possibly corresponds to TRBD1 (5 bases). Germline loops: CDR1 SEHNR, CDR2 FQNEAQ (reference sequence). Trimming cost V 5 bases and J 2 bases, with 13 bases left between them. The CDR3 length is 15 residues. CDR3 sequence reads: CASSNYGGTGNTIYF. The CDR3, as DNA: TGTGCCAGCAGCAACTACGGGGGGACTGGAAACACCATATATTTT.

This rearrangement joins TRBV18 to TRBJ1-2; TRBD1 aligns across 7 bases. CDR3 length equals 14 residues. Germline V gene sequence: CDR1 KGHSH, CDR2 LQKENI. With V trimmed by 4 bases and J by 6 bases, 8 bases remained unmatched. CDR3 sequence reads: CASSQGWDSHGYTF. The CDR3 bases are TGTGCCAGCTCACAGGGGTGGGACAGCCATGGCTACACCTTC.

This CDR3 reads CASSLVAGDNQPQHF. The CDR3 DNA sequence: TGTGCCAGCAGCTTAGTTGCAGGGGACAATCAGCCCCAGCATTTT. The chain employs TRBV7-2 and TRBJ1-5; TRBD1 is a possible D gene (6 bases). CDR1 is SGHTA, CDR2 FQGNSA, per germline. Deletions cut 1 base from V and 3 bases from J, with 10 bases between. This CDR3 region has 15 residues. Together with reference TRBV7-2 and TRBJ1-5, the CDR3 gives the full variable domain: GAGVSQSPSNKVTEKGKDVELRCDPISGHTALYWYRQSLGQGLEFLIYFQGNSAPDKSGLPSDRFSAERTGGSVSTLTIQRTQQEDSAVYLCASSLVAGDNQPQHFGDGTRLSIL.

The chain combines TRBV7-2 with TRBJ1-2; D is unclear. Trimming stripped 1 base from V and 4 bases from J, with 16 bases between. This CDR3 has 16 amino acids. Per germline, CDR1 SGHTA and CDR2 FQGNSA. CDR3 DNA: TGTGCCAGCAGCTTAGTTCCTGTGGAGCCCTCCTATGGCTACACCTTC. This codes for CASSLVPVEPSYGYTF.

The gene calls are TRBV6-5 and TRBJ2-7, with 9 positions matching TRBD1. The CDR3 has 14 residues. Unmatched junction bases numbered 7, after V lost 6 bases and J lost 4 bases. Germline CDR1 MNHEY, CDR2 SVGAGI. The CDR3 region is CASRTGTGRYEQYF. DNA for the CDR3: TGTGCCAGCAGGACCGGGACAGGGAGGTACGAGCAGTACTTC.

As for this clone: The junction differs from germline at one of its ends, possibly a read error. The chain links TRBV7-7 to TRBJ2-1; 7 bases line up with TRBD2. Germline assignment: CDR1 SSHAT and CDR2 FNYEAQ (reference sequence). This CDR3 region has 13 residues. CDR3 nucleotide sequence: TGTGCTAGCAGCTTGGGGGGGGGAGGTGAGCAGTTCTTC. It encodes CASSLGGGGEQFF.

This chain joins TRBV19 and TRBJ1-1, with D maybe TRBD1 (6 bases). From germline, CDR1 is LNHDA and CDR2 SQIVND (reference sequence). Trimming stripped 5 bases from V and 0 bases from J, with 10 bases between. CDR3 length: 14 amino acids. The CDR3 nucleotides are TGTGCCAGTAGTTCTGGACAGCTGAACACTGAAGCTTTCTTT. Translation gives CASSSGQLNTEAFF.

This clone was recorded a few times. The chain employs TRBV7-2 and TRBJ2-1; a possible D gene is TRBD1 (5 bases). CDR1 SGHTA and CDR2 FQGNSA come from the germline V gene. Trimming removed 5 bases at V and 4 bases at J, with 15 bases between. The length of the CDR3 is 15 residues. The CDR3 DNA follows: TGTGCCAGCAGCCCCATCAAGGGGCCTTACAATGAGCAGTTCTTC. This gives the protein CASSPIKGPYNEQFF.

This clone was seen a single time. J is TRBJ2-7 and V is TRBV27, with D perhaps matching TRBD2 (5 bases). The germline V and J ends were trimmed by 2 bases and 7 bases, with 12 bases remaining between them. Germline V lookup: CDR1 MNHEY, CDR2 SMNVEV (reference sequence). There are 13 residues in the CDR3. The CDR3 is CASSLDPWTEQYF. The CDR3 DNA reads TGTGCCAGCAGTTTAGATCCGTGGACTGAGCAGTACTTC.

The table lists this clone with a count of one. The chain combines TRBV30 with TRBJ1-5; TRBD1 aligns across 12 bases. Looked up from germline, CDR1 is GTSNPN and CDR2 is SVGIG (reference sequence). This CDR3 spans 15 amino acids. Trimming at V came to 3 bases and at J to 7 bases, leaving 7 bases not matched to a gene. The CDR3 protein is CAWSIGTGGWQPQHF. DNA of the CDR3: TGTGCCTGGAGCATTGGGACAGGGGGCTGGCAGCCCCAGCATTTT. Full variable domain (outside the CDR3, taken from reference TRBV30 and TRBJ1-5): SQTIHQWPATLVQPVGSPLSLECTVEGTSNPNLYWYRQAAGRGLQLLFYSVGIGQISSEVPQNLSASRPQDRQFILSSKKLLLSDSGFYLCAWSIGTGGWQPQHFGDGTRLSIL.

This chain uses TRBV23-1 with TRBJ1-5; D ambiguous. TRBV23-1 is sorted into the ORF group, with uncertain function. There are 16 residues in the CDR3. The V and J ends lost 3 bases and 4 bases respectively, with 16 bases between them. CDR3 sequence (DNA): TGCGCCAGCAGTCACCCAAGCCCGGTCGCGAATCAGCCCCAGCATTTT. Translating it yields CASSHPSPVANQPQHF.

The chain is built from TRBV20-1 and TRBJ1-1; D is ambiguous. The CDR3 runs to 11 residues. In germline, CDR1 is DFQATT, CDR2 SNEGSKA (reference sequence). V dropped 3 bases and J dropped 4 bases, with 6 bases sitting between them. This CDR3 reads CSASPVTEAFF. DNA of the CDR3: TGCAGTGCTAGCCCTGTCACTGAAGCTTTCTTT.

The chain joins TRBV28 to TRBJ2-3; D ambiguous. CDR3 size: 14 residues. Germline lookup yields CDR1 MDHEN and CDR2 SYDVKM. V lost 2 bases and J lost 5, with 11 bases in between. The CDR3 sequence is CASSLPPIRDTQYF. The CDR3 nucleotides read TGTGCCAGCAGTTTACCACCGATCAGAGATACGCAGTATTTT.

The chain is built from TRBV19 and TRBJ1-1, with D perhaps matching TRBD1 (6 bases). The CDR3 is 16 residues long. CDR1 and CDR2 from the germline V gene are LNHDA and SQIVND (reference sequence). V gave up 3 bases and J gave up 3 bases, with 17 bases separating them. The CDR3 coding sequence is TGTGCCAGTAGTATCTACAACAGGGTTTTGTACACTGAAGCTTTCTTT. It specifies CASSIYNRVLYTEAFF.

The rearrangement links TRBV10-1 to TRBJ2-1; weak D call: TRBD2 (6 bases). V shed 3 bases and J shed 10 bases, with 19 bases lying between them. Germline-derived CDR1 and CDR2 are WNHNN and SYGVQD (reference sequence). CDR3 size: 15 residues. This CDR3 reads CASSEDGGTLGEQFF. The CDR3 DNA sequence: TGCGCCAGCAGTGAAGATGGGGGGACCTTGGGGGAGCAGTTCTTC.

The chain is built from TRBV6-5 and TRBJ2-5, with D possibly matching TRBD1 (6 bases). V lost 10 bases, J lost 3 bases, and 15 bases lay in between. Germline-derived CDR1 and CDR2 are MNHEY and SVGAGI. The CDR3 loop spans 13 amino acids. The CDR3 bases are TGTGCCACAACCCGGGACAATAAAGAGACCCAGTACTTC. Its protein product is CATTRDNKETQYF.

This sequence joins TRBV13 and TRBJ2-2; 10 positions agree with TRBD1. CDR1 is PRHDT, CDR2 FYEKMQ, per germline (reference sequence). Trimming cost V 5 bases and J 3 bases; bases outside gene matches: 9. The CDR3 spans 17 residues. DNA of the CDR3: TGTGCCAGCAGCCCCGGCGACAGGGGGCCCTACACCGGGGAGCTGTTTTTT. This encodes CASSPGDRGPYTGELFF.

This clone was seen once. V and J are TRBV24-1 and TRBJ2-7, with TRBD1 identical over 8 bases. CDR1 is KGHDR, CDR2 SFDVKD, per germline. Trimming removed 7 bases from V and 6 bases from J; junction bases left unmatched: 4. CDR3 length: 12 residues. CDR3 protein: CATRGQDGEQYF. The CDR3 nucleotides are TGTGCCACCAGGGGACAGGACGGCGAGCAGTACTTC.

The V and J genes are TRBV28 and TRBJ2-5; the match to TRBD1 covers 8 bases. The CDR3 is 13 residues long. Germline V lookup: CDR1 MDHEN, CDR2 SYDVKM. Germline trimming cut 6 bases from V and 4 bases from J; bases unmatched to any gene: 4. DNA of the CDR3: TGTGCCAGCAGGCTGACAGGGGTAGAGACCCAGTACTTC. This sequence encodes CASRLTGVETQYF.

Comments on this clone: A read error may produce the germline difference seen at one junction end. CDR3 sequence reads: CASSFGGRETQYF. For the CDR3, the DNA is TGTGCTAGCAGCTTTGGGGGCAGGGAGACCCAGTACTTC. V gene TRBV7-7 combines with J gene TRBJ2-5; possible D gene TRBD1, 6 bases. The V gene's germline CDR1 is SSHAT and CDR2 FNYEAQ (reference sequence). There are 13 residues in the CDR3.

This clone was seen once. The chain joins TRBV25-1 to TRBJ2-7; no definite D call. V lost 3 bases to trimming and J lost 3 bases, with 9 bases between them. The CDR3 has 13 residues. Germline CDR1 reads MGHDK; CDR2 reads SYGVNS. The CDR3 DNA sequence: TGTGCCAGCAGTGATTCAGGATACTACGAGCAGTACTTC. Translating gives CASSDSGYYEQYF.

This chain connects TRBV18 to TRBJ1-2; no reliable D call. V was clipped by 2 bases and J by 8 bases, with 15 bases between them. Germline values: CDR1 KGHSH, CDR2 LQKENI. The CDR3 runs to 14 residues. The CDR3 is CASSPSGGGEGYTF. The CDR3 DNA sequence: TGTGCCAGCTCACCATCCGGTGGCGGCGAGGGCTACACCTTC.

The chain couples TRBV10-3 to TRBJ1-2, with a tentative D call TRBD1 (6 bases). The V end was cut by 6 bases, the J end by 4 bases, with 9 bases between. The germline CDR1 and CDR2 sequences are ENHRY and SYGVKD. The CDR3 extends over 12 amino acids. CDR3 loop: CAIRRTAYGYTF. The CDR3 region has the DNA TGTGCCATCAGGAGGACAGCCTATGGCTACACCTTC.

The rearrangement links TRBV7-9 to TRBJ2-7; the D is unclear. The CDR3 has 11 amino acids. CDR1 and CDR2 from the germline V gene are SEHNR and FQNEAQ (reference sequence). Trimming removed 5 bases from V and 6 bases from J, with 8 bases in between. CDR3 DNA: TGTGCCAGCAGCCCCTGGAGCGAGCAGTACTTC. Encoded protein: CASSPWSEQYF.

The chain links TRBV9 to TRBJ2-1; 8 positions match TRBD1. This CDR3 is 15 amino acids long. V was clipped by 4 bases and J by 9 bases; unmatched bases: 12. CDR1 and CDR2 (germline): SGDLS, YYNGEE. CDR3 residues: CASSPYPGQDSEQFF. CDR3 nucleotides: TGTGCCAGCAGCCCATATCCGGGACAGGACAGTGAGCAGTTCTTC.

The J gene is TRBJ2-2, the V gene TRBV2; no definite D call. V was clipped by 7 bases and J by 2 bases, with 11 bases between them. Germline values: CDR1 SNHLY, CDR2 FYNNEI. The CDR3 runs to 14 residues. CDR3 sequence reads: CASTLDTNTGELFF. The CDR3 DNA is TGTGCCAGCACCCTCGACACTAACACCGGGGAGCTGTTTTTT. The full variable domain, completed using reference TRBV2 and TRBJ2-2, is EPEVTQTPSHQVTQMGQEVILRCVPISNHLYFYWYRQILGQKVEFLVSFYNNEISEKSEIFDDQFSVERPDGSNFTLKIRSTKLEDSAMYFCASTLDTNTGELFFGEGSRLTVL.

V is TRBV9 and J is TRBJ1-2; D gene unclear. The V gene's germline CDR1 is SGDLS and CDR2 YYNGEE. There are 14 residues in the CDR3. Trimming cost V 4 bases and J 0 bases, with 10 bases left between them. CDR3 DNA sequence: TGTGCCAGCAGCAGGGAGGCCACTAACTATGGCTACACCTTC. Translation gives CASSREATNYGYTF.

The chain uses TRBV30 and TRBJ2-7, with a possible D match to TRBD1 (6 bases). From germline, CDR1 is GTSNPN and CDR2 SVGIG (reference sequence). This CDR3 comprises 13 residues. Trimming shortened V by 5 bases and J by 7 bases, and 18 bases separated the two germline ends. CDR3 residues: CAWERQVVGEQYF. As DNA, the CDR3 is TGTGCCTGGGAGAGACAGGTGGTAGGAGAGCAGTACTTC. The full variable domain, its missing parts supplied by reference TRBV30 and TRBJ2-7, is SQTIHQWPATLVQPVGSPLSLECTVEGTSNPNLYWYRQAAGRGLQLLFYSVGIGQISSEVPQNLSASRPQDRQFILSSKKLLLSDSGFYLCAWERQVVGEQYFGPGTRLTVT.

J is TRBJ1-2 and V is TRBV19, with D perhaps TRBD1 (6 bases). The V and J ends lost 7 bases and 8 bases respectively, with 11 bases between them. The length of the CDR3 is 11 residues. Germline values: CDR1 LNHDA, CDR2 SQIVND (reference sequence). Here the CDR3 DNA reads TGTGCCAGTACAGGGGAACGAGGCTACACCTTC. Encoded protein: CASTGERGYTF.